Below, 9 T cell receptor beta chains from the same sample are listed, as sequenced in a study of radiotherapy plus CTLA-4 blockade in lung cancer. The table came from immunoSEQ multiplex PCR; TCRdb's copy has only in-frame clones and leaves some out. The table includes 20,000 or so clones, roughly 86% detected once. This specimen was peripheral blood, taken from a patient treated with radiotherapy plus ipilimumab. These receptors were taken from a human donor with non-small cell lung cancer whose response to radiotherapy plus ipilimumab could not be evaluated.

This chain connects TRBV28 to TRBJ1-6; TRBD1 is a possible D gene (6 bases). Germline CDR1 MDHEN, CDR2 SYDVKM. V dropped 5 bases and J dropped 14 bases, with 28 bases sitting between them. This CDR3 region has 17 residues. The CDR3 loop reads CASSPPRDRSLSVTLHF. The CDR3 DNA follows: TGTGCCAGCAGTCCTCCACGAGACAGGTCCCTTAGTGTGACCCTCCACTTT.

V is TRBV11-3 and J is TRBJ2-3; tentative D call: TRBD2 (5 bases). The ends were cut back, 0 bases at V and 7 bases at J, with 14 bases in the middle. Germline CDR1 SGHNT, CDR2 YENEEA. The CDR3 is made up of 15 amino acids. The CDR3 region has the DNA TGTGCCAGCAGCTTAGATTCCAACGGGGTTTATACGCAGTATTTT. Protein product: CASSLDSNGVYTQYF.

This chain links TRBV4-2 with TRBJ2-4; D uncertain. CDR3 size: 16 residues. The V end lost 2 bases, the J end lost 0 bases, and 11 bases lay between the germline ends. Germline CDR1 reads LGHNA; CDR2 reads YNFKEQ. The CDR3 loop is CASSQLTRLAKNIQYF. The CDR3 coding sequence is TGTGCCAGCAGCCAACTGACCAGACTAGCCAAAAACATTCAGTACTTC.

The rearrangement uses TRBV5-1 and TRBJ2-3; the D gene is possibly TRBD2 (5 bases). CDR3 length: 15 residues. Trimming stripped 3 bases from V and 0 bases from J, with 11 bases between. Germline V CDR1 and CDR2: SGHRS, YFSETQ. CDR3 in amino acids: CASSSQWTSTDTQYF. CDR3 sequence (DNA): TGCGCCAGCAGCTCCCAATGGACTAGCACAGATACGCAGTATTTT.

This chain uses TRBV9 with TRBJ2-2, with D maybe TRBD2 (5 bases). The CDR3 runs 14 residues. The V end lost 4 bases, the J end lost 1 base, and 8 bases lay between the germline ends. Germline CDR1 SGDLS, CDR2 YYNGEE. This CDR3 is CASSPEGNTGELFF. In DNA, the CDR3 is TGTGCCAGCAGCCCCGAGGGGAACACCGGGGAGCTGTTTTTT.

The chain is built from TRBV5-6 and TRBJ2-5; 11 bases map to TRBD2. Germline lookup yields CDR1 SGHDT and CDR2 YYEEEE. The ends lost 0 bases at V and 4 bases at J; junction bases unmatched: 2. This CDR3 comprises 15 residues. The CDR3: CASSLVAGGPETQYF. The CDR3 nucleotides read TGTGCCAGCAGCTTGGTAGCGGGAGGGCCAGAGACCCAGTACTTC. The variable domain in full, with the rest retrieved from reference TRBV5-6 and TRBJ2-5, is DAGVTQSPTHLIKTRGQQVTLRCSPKSGHDTVSWYQQALGQGPQFIFQYYEEEERQRGNFPDRFSGHQFPNYSSELNVNALLLGDSALYLCASSLVAGGPETQYFGPGTRLLVL.

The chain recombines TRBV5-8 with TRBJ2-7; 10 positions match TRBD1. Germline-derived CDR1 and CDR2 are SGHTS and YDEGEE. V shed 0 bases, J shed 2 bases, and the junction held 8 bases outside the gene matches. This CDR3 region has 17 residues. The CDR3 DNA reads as TGTGCCAGCAGCTTGGGGGACAGGGGACATTCACCCTACGAGCAGTACTTC. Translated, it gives CASSLGDRGHSPYEQYF.

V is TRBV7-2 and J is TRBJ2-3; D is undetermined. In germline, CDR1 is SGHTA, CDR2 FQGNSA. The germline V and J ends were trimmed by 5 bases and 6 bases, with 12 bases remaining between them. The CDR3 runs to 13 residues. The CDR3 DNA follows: TGTGCCAGCAGCCCCGGGTTTGGGGATACGCAGTATTTT. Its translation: CASSPGFGDTQYF. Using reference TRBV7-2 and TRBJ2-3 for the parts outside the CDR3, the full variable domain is GAGVSQSPSNKVTEKGKDVELRCDPISGHTALYWYRQSLGQGLEFLIYFQGNSAPDKSGLPSDRFSAERTGGSVSTLTIQRTQQEDSAVYLCASSPGFGDTQYFGPGTRLTVL.

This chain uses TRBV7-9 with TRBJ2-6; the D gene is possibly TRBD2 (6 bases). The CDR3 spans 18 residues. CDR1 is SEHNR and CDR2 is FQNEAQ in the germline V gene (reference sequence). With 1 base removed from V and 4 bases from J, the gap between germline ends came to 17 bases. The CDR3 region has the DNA TGTGCCAGCAGCTTAGGGTCCCTGCGAGGGAGGGGGGCCAACGTCCTGACTTTC. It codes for CASSLGSLRGRGANVLTF. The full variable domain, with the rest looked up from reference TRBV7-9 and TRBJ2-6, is DTGVSQNPRHKITKRGQNVTFRCDPISEHNRLYWYRQTLGQGPEFLTYFQNEAQLEKSRLLSDRFSAERPKGSFSTLEIQRTEQGDSAMYLCASSLGSLRGRGANVLTFGAGSRLTVL.